The entry that follows covers one T cell receptor beta chain sequence. These data belong to a study of shared clonotypes between healthy human individuals. Germline CDR1 is MGHRA and CDR2 is YSYEKL. The CDR3 length is 16 residues. V was trimmed by 0 bases and J by 4 bases, leaving 15 bases between them. TCRdb's copy holds only in-frame clones and misses some; the assay was immunoSEQ multiplex PCR. The table records about 960,000 clones, more than 75% of them present only once. The chain recombines TRBV4-1 with TRBJ1-1, with D possibly TRBD1 on 5 matching bases. The receptor was isolated from a young man in good health. Sequencing was carried out using memory CD4+ T cells sorted from blood. Regarding subset: CD45RA-negative fraction. The CDR3 DNA sequence: TGCGCCAGCAGCCAAGAGAAGAAGGGGCGCGGCACTGAAGCTTTCTTT. Residues: CASSQEKKGRGTEAFF.